This TCR beta chain came from a study of a mutant IDH1 vaccine in newly diagnosed glioma. Per the germline V gene, CDR1 is LNHDA and CDR2 is SQIVND (reference sequence). The CDR3 spans 17 residues. V was pared by 4 bases and J by 4 bases, with 5 bases of the junction left unmatched. Clones were sequenced by immunoSEQ multiplex PCR, and TCRdb holds only the in-frame ones, with some missing. The sample contains around 50,000 clones, 86% of which appear only once. Overall study findings and caveats: Seemingly, top peripheral T cell clonotype changes bore no relation to pseudoprogression.

Sample time point: baseline, week 1 (first vaccination visit). Treatment noted: pre-vaccination baseline after standard-of-care therapy. About this clone itself: Its specificity is not known.

The rearrangement uses TRBV19 and TRBJ2-2; 14 bases fit TRBD2. The input for sequencing was PBMCs, taken from a glioma patient treated with radiotherapy, temozolomide or both. The receptor was derived from a man aged 35-49 years with glioma. The CDR3 nucleotides are TGTGCCAGTAGTACAAGGGGACTAGCGGGAGCCACCGGGGAGCTGTTTTTT. The encoded protein is CASSTRGLAGATGELFF.